The entry that follows covers one T cell receptor delta chain sequence. In its sample, this clone was seen a few times. This receptor's antigen is unknown. No much larger clonotype is one base removed from it; base qualities were not supplied. This entry is derived from a study of gamma-delta chains in newborns, infants, children (dated by TCRdb to between 2017 and 2020). Describing the broader study: According to the title of the study, polyclonal expansion of innate gammadelta T cells immediately after birth is driven by microbial exposure. The study investigated how microbial exposure shaped innate gammadelta T cell populations in human newborns immediately after birth.

Via the germline V gene, CDR1 is TSWWSYY and CDR2 QGS. V and J are truncated by 4 bases and 0 bases respectively, leaving an intervening sequence of 30 bases. The CDR3 runs 21 amino acids, cysteine and phenylalanine included. Here the CDR3 DNA is all that survives: 63 bases in frame from base 1. The reads were generated on an Illumina MiSeq. Public reads were reanalyzed in TCRdb with CATT, and rows carrying the same DNA were merged afterwards. This sample has over 4,000 delta-chain clones in its table, and 5.2% of those were observed once. In total, the top ten clones hold around 6.4% of the sample. The sequenced sample was blood. The sequence joins TRDV1 to TRDJ1, and possibly TRDD2, on 5 matching bases. The receptor was isolated from a child who was a newborn, infant or young child, either healthy, febrile or measles-vaccinated (not recorded which). The DNA is as follows: TGTGCTCTTGGGGGATTCCCCTACCTCTTGGCTTGGAGAGTCTACACCGATAAACTCATCTTT. Its protein reads: CALGGFPYLLAWRVYTDKLIF.